The 18 T cell receptor beta chains below all came from one sample that was sequenced in a study of identical twins. TCRdb re-called the 5' RACE reads through MiXCR, storing one row per CDR3 protein. Of about 1.7 million distinct CDR3 sequences in the sample, less than 40% were seen once. The specimen was cord blood. The receptor source for this set is a newborn girl in good health.

This clonotype was recorded a few times. The junction and the germline gene differ at one end; a read error may be behind it. The rearrangement uses TRBV4-2 and TRBJ1-5; D is unresolved. The CDR3 runs 15 residues. The germline CDR1 and CDR2 sequences are LGHNA and YNFKEQ. The CDR3 bases are TGTGTCAGCAGCCAAGAAGTTTTTAGCAATCAGCCCCAGCATTTT. It is translated as CVSSQEVFSNQPQHF.

In its sample, this clonotype was seen a few times. The chain joins TRBV6-1 to TRBJ1-2, with D unresolved. The germline V and J ends were trimmed by 7 bases and 5 bases, with 20 bases remaining between them. Germline CDR1 reads MNHNS; CDR2 reads SASEGT. The CDR3 is 15 amino acids. CDR3 DNA sequence: TGTGCCAGCAAGTTTTCAGCTCCCCAAGGTTATGGCTACACCTTC. It specifies CASKFSAPQGYGYTF.

The chain couples TRBV20-1 to TRBJ2-3; D is ambiguous. The V gene lost 5 bases and the J gene lost 6 bases, with 9 bases spanning the gap. Germline CDR1 DFQATT, CDR2 SNEGSKA (reference sequence). The CDR3 extends over 11 amino acids. The CDR3 bases are TGCAGTGCTTATAGCCGGGATACGCAGTATTTT. Amino acid sequence: CSAYSRDTQYF.

This sequence joins TRBV6-5 and TRBJ1-2, with D maybe TRBD1 (5 bases). The germline V gene encodes CDR1 MNHEY and CDR2 SVGAGI. V lost 0 bases, J lost 5 bases, and 7 bases lay in between. CDR3 length: 13 residues. Here the CDR3 DNA reads TGTGCCAGCAGTTACTCTCAGGGTTATGGCTACACCTTC. It specifies CASSYSQGYGYTF.

This clonotype was observed a few times. This sequence joins TRBV4-2 and TRBJ2-3, with 8 bases fitting TRBD2. V lost 0 bases and J lost 0; bases outside the gene matches: 8. Germline V lookup: CDR1 LGHNA, CDR2 YNFKEQ. The CDR3 is made up of 18 amino acids. The CDR3, as DNA: TGTGCCAGCAGCCAAGACGGCGGGGTAGCGGGGAGCACAGATACGCAGTATTTT. Translation gives CASSQDGGVAGSTDTQYF.

Concerning this clonotype itself: A read error is possible here, since a much larger clone lies one base away. This chain uses TRBV29-1 with TRBJ2-1; TRBD1 matches at 8 bases. V trimming: 6 bases; J trimming: 6 bases; junction bases outside the gene matches: 16. Germline values: CDR1 SQVTM, CDR2 ANQGSEA. The CDR3 spans 16 residues. The CDR3 protein is CSVLWDIVTGANEQFF. The DNA for the CDR3 is TGCAGCGTCCTTTGGGATATTGTGACAGGGGCCAATGAGCAGTTCTTC.

The chain recombines TRBV5-6 with TRBJ2-5; 11 bases align to TRBD2. V trimming: 0 bases; J trimming: 11 bases; junction bases outside the gene matches: 15. This CDR3 is 17 amino acids long. The germline gives CDR1 SGHDT, CDR2 YYEEEE. The CDR3 sequence is CASSLDLLAGAGNEQYF. CDR3 coding DNA: TGTGCCAGCAGCTTGGACCTACTAGCGGGAGCGGGCAATGAGCAGTACTTC.

This rearrangement joins TRBV7-9 to TRBJ2-5; 8 nucleotides line up with TRBD2. The CDR3 has 15 amino acids. Germline CDR1 SEHNR, CDR2 FQNEAQ (reference sequence). After removal of 5 bases from V and 11 bases from J, the junction contained 16 bases not matched to a gene. CDR3 residues: CASSPQRELGNEQYF. The CDR3 DNA reads TGTGCCAGCAGCCCCCAGCGGGAGCTGGGAAATGAGCAGTACTTC.

The chain recombines TRBV18 with TRBJ2-1, with 9 bases matching TRBD2. Germline-derived CDR1 and CDR2 are KGHSH and LQKENI. V lost 3 bases and J lost 10; bases outside the gene matches: 10. The CDR3 is 15 amino acids. The DNA for the CDR3 is TGTGCCAGCTCACCCAAGGTAGCGGGAGAGCGAGAGCAGTTCTTC. This codes for CASSPKVAGEREQFF.

In this sample, this clonotype turned up once. The CDR3: CSATHWREGGSYEQYF. The CDR3 nucleotides read TGCAGTGCTACCCACTGGCGGGAGGGGGGCTCCTACGAGCAGTACTTC. The rearrangement links TRBV20-1 to TRBJ2-7; 9 nucleotides match TRBD2. This CDR3 region has 16 residues. J gave up 0 bases and V 4 bases, and 10 bases lay outside the gene matches. Germline V gene data show CDR1 as DFQATT and CDR2 as SNEGSKA (reference sequence).

This clonotype was observed at least ten times. The V and J genes are TRBV20-1 and TRBJ1-2; D not certain. Trimming left V 0 bases short and J 2 bases short, with 10 bases between. CDR3 length: 14 amino acids. Looked up from germline, CDR1 is DFQATT and CDR2 is SNEGSKA (reference sequence). CDR3 sequence: CSARDGGFNYGYTF. The CDR3 DNA follows: TGCAGTGCTAGAGATGGAGGGTTCAACTATGGCTACACCTTC.

This clonotype has just a few counts. The rearrangement links TRBV10-3 to TRBJ2-1, with 8 nucleotides matching TRBD2. Germline V gene data show CDR1 as ENHRY and CDR2 as SYGVKD. This CDR3 has 14 amino acids. V lost 8 bases and J lost 1; bases outside the gene matches: 4. CDR3 sequence (DNA): TGTGCCATCCGCGGGGGGACGTCCTACAATGAGCAGTTCTTC. This encodes CAIRGGTSYNEQFF.

This clonotype was recorded a few times. The chain carries TRBV28 and TRBJ2-6; possible D gene TRBD2, 5 bases. Trimming removed 6 bases from V and 0 bases from J, with 12 bases in between. The length of the CDR3 is 16 residues. Germline V gives CDR1 MDHEN, CDR2 SYDVKM. CDR3 in amino acids: CASSSGDSSGANVLTF. CDR3 DNA: TGTGCCAGCAGCTCCGGGGATAGCTCTGGGGCCAACGTCCTGACTTTC.

This clonotype was recorded a few times. V gene TRBV5-1 combines with J gene TRBJ2-5; TRBD1 matches 10 bases. The CDR3 runs 20 residues. The V gene's germline CDR1 is SGHRS and CDR2 YFSETQ. The trim removed 0 bases at V and 1 base at J, leaving 15 bases unmatched. CDR3 nucleotide sequence: TGCGCCAGCAGCTTGGGTCCGAATTTTCCGGGACAGGGGTTCCAAGAGACCCAGTACTTC. It codes for CASSLGPNFPGQGFQETQYF.

This clonotype was seen more than once but under ten times. The V and J genes are TRBV4-1 and TRBJ2-3; possibly TRBD1 or TRBD2 for D (6 bases each). CDR3 length equals 16 residues. V lost 3 bases, J lost 6 bases, and 19 bases lay in between. The germline gives CDR1 MGHRA, CDR2 YSYEKL. The CDR3 spells CASSHVLQGGGDTQYF. The CDR3 nucleotides read TGCGCCAGCAGCCACGTTCTACAGGGCGGAGGGGATACGCAGTATTTT.

In its sample, this clonotype was seen a few times. One junction end does not reproduce the germline sequence, and a read error may be involved. This chain links TRBV4-1 with TRBJ1-4; D not resolved. Germline V gene lookup returns CDR1 MGHRA and CDR2 YSYEKL. The length of the CDR3 is 14 residues. The CDR3 protein is CASGQGGHREKLFF. DNA for the CDR3: TGCGCCAGCGGCCAAGGAGGCCACCGAGAAAAACTGTTTTTT.

For this clonotype: The junction shows a germline mismatch at one end, possibly a read error. This chain connects TRBV14 to TRBJ2-6; unclear D gene. Germline V gene lookup returns CDR1 SGHDN and CDR2 FVKESK. This CDR3 is 18 amino acids long. CDR3 amino acids: CAGSQGLSIFSGANVLTF. CDR3 nucleotides: TGTGCCGGCAGCCAAGGTCTGTCTATTTTCTCTGGGGCCAACGTCCTGACTTTC.

This clonotype was detected once. The chain joins TRBV6-1 to TRBJ2-7, with 8 bases identical to TRBD1. Germline loops: CDR1 MNHNS, CDR2 SASEGT. This CDR3 is 16 amino acids long. V lost 3 bases, J lost 0 bases, and 7 bases stayed unmatched. CDR3 sequence (DNA): TGTGCCAGCAGTGACAGGGGGCCGAAAAGCTCCTACGAGCAGTACTTC. Its translation: CASSDRGPKSSYEQYF.